This record covers a single T cell receptor beta chain. What it binds is not known. Trimming removed 1 base from V and 1 base from J, with 8 bases in between. The CDR3 totals 15 residues. The germline gives CDR1 MNHEY, CDR2 SMNVEV (reference sequence). The sample originates from a study of cytomegalovirus exposure and HLA in healthy donors. The PCR employed 60 Vbeta primers together with 13 Jbeta primers. Sequencing used immunoSEQ multiplex PCR; TCRdb keeps in-frame clones, though not all of them. The sample shows 95,000 to 150,000 clones, approximately 80% of them seen only once. Study-level results: Differences between HLA loci emerged in a later analysis of TCR association rates, with DRB1 most and HLA-C fewest. What TCR beta sequences reportedly achieved was accurate prediction of HLA-A and HLA-B alleles in most subjects.

Source material: PBMCs. V usage is TRBV27 and J usage is TRBJ1-5; D gene uncertain. This clonotype was obtained from a man aged 40-49 years in good health and CMV-seronegative. CDR3 DNA sequence: TGTGCCAGCAGTTTATGGACGGGGAGCAATCAGCCCCAGCATTTT. Translated: CASSLWTGSNQPQHF.